A selection of T cell receptor beta chains follows, all from one sample in a study of blood T cell repertoires in COVID-19. Assay: immunoSEQ multiplex PCR; the TCRdb copy retains only in-frame clones and omits some. The sample carries around 130,000 clones, about 83% recorded once. The specimen sequenced was peripheral blood. The receptors stem from a man in his thirties or forties with COVID-19, enrolled during active disease. CDR3s include the opening cysteine and the closing phenylalanine or tryptophan. D genes are given only for firm matches. Some rows mark clone size as missing; the rest say once, few, many or name a class of expanded clone.

v_gene	d_gene	abundance	j_gene	CDR3aa	CDR3nt
TRBV7-9	-	-	TRBJ1-2	CASSLLEGGYTF	TGTGCCAGCAGCCTGCTGGAGGGGGGCTACACCTTC
TRBV4-1	TRBD2	few	TRBJ2-2	CASSQDRASGRAGRKAGELFF	TGCGCCAGCAGCCAAGATCGCGCTAGCGGGAGGGCAGGTCGTAAGGCCGGGGAGCTGTTTTTT
TRBV24-1	TRBD2	-	TRBJ2-3	CATSGVSGRTDTQYF	TGTGCCACCAGTGGAGTTAGCGGGAGAACAGATACGCAGTATTTT
TRBV7-9	TRBD2	-	TRBJ2-5	CASSLSGTSGIETQYF	TGTGCCAGCAGCTTATCCGGGACTAGCGGGATCGAGACCCAGTACTTC
TRBV2	-	-	TRBJ2-2	CASSDGNTGELFF	TGTGCCAGCAGTGACGGGAACACCGGGGAGCTGTTTTTT
TRBV28	-	once	TRBJ2-3	CASRLQGHRMGTDTQYF	TGTGCCAGCAGGTTACAGGGCCACAGGATGGGCACAGATACGCAGTATTTT
TRBV5-4	-	-	TRBJ2-7	CASSLDRGHYEQYF	TGTGCCAGCAGCTTGGATAGGGGTCACTACGAGCAGTACTTC
TRBV6-6	TRBD2	-	TRBJ2-7	CASMGGNYEQYF	TGTGCCAGCATGGGAGGGAACTACGAGCAGTACTTC
TRBV27	TRBD1	-	TRBJ1-5	CASGRGTGFNQPQHF	TGTGCCAGCGGAAGGGGGACAGGCTTCAATCAGCCCCAGCATTTT
TRBV7-9	-	-	TRBJ2-2	CADGRAGSTGELFF	TGTGCCGACGGTAGGGCGGGAAGCACCGGGGAGCTGTTTTTT
TRBV7-9	TRBD1	-	TRBJ2-7	CASSPPGQVSYEQYF	TGTGCCAGCAGCCCGCCGGGACAGGTCTCCTACGAGCAGTACTTC
TRBV25-1	TRBD1	-	TRBJ1-3	CASSPDRGNTIYF	TGTGCCAGCAGCCCGGACAGGGGAAACACCATATATTTT
TRBV6-2/TRBV6-3	TRBD2	-	TRBJ2-1	CASSSSFGGREVGEQFF	TGTGCCAGCAGTTCCTCTTTTGGCGGGAGAGAGGTTGGTGAGCAGTTCTTC
TRBV4-2	-	once	TRBJ1-2	CASSQNEGVDYGYTF	TGTGCCAGCAGCCAAAACGAAGGGGTTGACTATGGCTACACCTTC
TRBV28	-	-	TRBJ2-7	CASSLGVARGEQYF	TGTGCCAGCAGTTTAGGGGTGGCCAGGGGCGAGCAGTACTTC
TRBV6-1	TRBD1	few	TRBJ2-7	CASSEVTGTGSYEQYF	TGTGCCAGCAGTGAAGTAACAGGGACAGGGTCCTACGAGCAGTACTTC
TRBV7-2	TRBD1	-	TRBJ1-5	CASSLHLDRVNQPQHF	TGTGCCAGCAGCCTCCACCTTGACAGGGTAAATCAGCCCCAGCATTTT
TRBV7-2	TRBD2	once	TRBJ2-7	CASSLKAAGGIGAYEQYF	TGTGCCAGCAGCTTGAAGGCTGCGGGGGGGATAGGGGCCTACGAGCAGTACTTC
TRBV18	TRBD1	-	TRBJ2-7	CASSLTSQGDSYEQYF	TGTGCCAGCTCACTTACATCACAGGGGGACTCCTACGAGCAGTACTTC
TRBV20-1	TRBD1	-	TRBJ2-7	CSASKIGQGSHEQYF	TGCAGTGCTAGTAAAATTGGACAGGGTAGCCACGAGCAGTACTTC
TRBV28	-	-	TRBJ1-1	CASSDSVNTEAFF	TGTGCCAGCAGCGACAGTGTGAACACTGAAGCTTTCTTT
TRBV7-3	-	-	TRBJ1-2	CASSPDIQSNYGYTF	TGTGCCAGCAGCCCCGACATCCAATCTAACTATGGCTACACCTTC
TRBV28	TRBD1	-	TRBJ2-3	CASSFPGTGLGAQYF	TGTGCCAGCAGTTTCCCCGGGACAGGGCTGGGTGCGCAGTATTTT
TRBV2	TRBD1	-	TRBJ2-5	CASTPSTGEETQYF	TGTGCCAGCACGCCCTCGACAGGGGAAGAGACCCAGTACTTC
TRBV5-4	TRBD2	-	TRBJ2-7	CASSFDTGGPGEQYF	TGTGCCAGCAGCTTTGATACGGGAGGGCCTGGCGAGCAGTACTTC
TRBV24-1	-	-	TRBJ2-1	CATKGGAGQGAHNEQFF	TGTGCCACCAAGGGGGGAGCGGGGCAGGGAGCGCACAATGAGCAGTTCTTC
TRBV18	TRBD1	-	TRBJ2-7	CASSPSGGGYEQYF	TGTGCCAGCTCACCCTCAGGGGGCGGCTACGAGCAGTACTTC
TRBV28	TRBD2	-	TRBJ2-7	CASSLSRTSGSYEQYF	TGTGCCAGCAGTCTTTCCCGGACTAGCGGGTCCTACGAGCAGTACTTC
TRBV14	-	once	TRBJ2-1	CASSQAFRGAYNEQFF	TGTGCCAGCAGCCAAGCCTTCAGGGGTGCCTACAATGAGCAGTTCTTC
TRBV3-1/TRBV3-2	TRBD2	-	TRBJ2-5	CASSQKGRGEETQYF	TGTGCCAGCAGCCAAAAGGGGCGGGGGGAAGAGACCCAGTACTTC
TRBV2	-	-	TRBJ1-5	CASYYQEGSNQPQHF	TGTGCCAGCTACTACCAGGAGGGTAGCAATCAGCCCCAGCATTTT
TRBV7-8	-	-	TRBJ1-5	CASSLRALGAYLLNQPQHF	TGTGCCAGCAGCCTCAGGGCGCTAGGGGCTTATCTCCTTAATCAGCCCCAGCATTTT
TRBV5-4	-	-	TRBJ2-3	CASSIGDTQYF	TGTGCCAGCAGTATCGGAGATACGCAGTATTTT
TRBV3-1/TRBV3-2	-	-	TRBJ2-5	CASSRGPSNQETQYF	TGTGCCAGCAGCCGGGGGCCCAGCAACCAAGAGACCCAGTACTTC
TRBV30	-	-	TRBJ1-2	CAWTNVGGGYTF	TGTGCCTGGACTAATGTAGGAGGCGGCTACACCTTC
TRBV2	TRBD2	-	TRBJ2-5	CASRVTSGRETQYF	TGTGCCAGCAGGGTGACTAGCGGCCGAGAGACCCAGTACTTC
TRBV27	TRBD1	once	TRBJ2-7	CASRRQGAGEQYF	TGTGCCAGCAGGAGACAGGGGGCGGGGGAGCAGTACTTC
TRBV6-4	-	many	TRBJ2-1	CASSDGSSYNEQFF	TGTGCCAGCAGTGACGGGAGCTCCTACAATGAGCAGTTCTTC
TRBV6-5	-	-	TRBJ1-2	CASRLEGGTGGYTF	TGTGCCAGCAGGCTCGAGGGGGGGACGGGTGGCTACACCTTC
TRBV7-9	TRBD1	-	TRBJ2-1	CASSSGQNNEQFF	TGTGCCAGCAGCTCGGGACAGAACAATGAGCAGTTCTTC
TRBV9	TRBD2	-	TRBJ2-3	CASSGSGRVADTQYF	TGTGCCAGCAGCGGTAGCGGGAGAGTTGCAGATACGCAGTATTTT
TRBV19	TRBD2	few	TRBJ2-1	CASSIGGRPYNEQFF	TGTGCCAGTAGTATAGGCGGGAGACCCTACAATGAGCAGTTCTTC
TRBV11-2	-	-	TRBJ1-1	CASSRVTEAFF	TGTGCCAGCAGCCGTGTAACTGAAGCTTTCTTT
TRBV9	TRBD2	-	TRBJ2-3	CASSPRAGGLTDTQYF	TGTGCCAGCAGCCCCCGAGCGGGAGGTCTCACAGATACGCAGTATTTT